This T cell receptor beta chain was found in a study of response to subunit inactivated influenza vaccine listed by TCRdb under 2018. Concerning the study at large: To follow how T cells responded to a trivalent subunit inactivated influenza vaccine, the researchers relied on deep quantitative profiling of the T cell receptor repertoire.

The library came from RT-PCR. Sequencing was performed on an Illumina HiSeq 2500. The public reads were quality trimmed at Q25 with fastp and then assembled into clones with MiXCR by TCRdb, keeping productive beta chains. For every CDR3 protein sequence, its rows merge into one entry that carries the most common genes and DNA. The sample table records about 800,000 distinct CDR3 sequences; about 20% of these occur just once. 9.5% to 13% of the sample is taken by the ten largest. The CDR3, cysteine through phenylalanine, is 15 amino acids long. Only CDR3 DNA remains: 45 bases, in frame from the first base. Clipping removes 5 bases from V and 10 bases from J, with 15 as the unmatched junction base count. According to the germline V gene (reference sequence), CDR1 reads DFQATT and CDR2 reads SNEGSKA. The paper as a whole reports these results and caveats: The authors proposed that each seasonal influenza vaccination may bring in only a limited number of new T cells.

Concerning this clonotype: Its antigen is not yet known. No much larger clone is present one base from it, and per-base qualities are unavailable.

This sequence was found in a man aged 50 or older who received an inactivated influenza vaccine. Donor details come from another sample of the same person, matched by shared clones. Sequencing used PBMCs from blood, obtained 4 to 6 days after vaccination. The chain was built from TRBV20-1 and TRBJ2-1; 9 nucleotides in the junction match TRBD2. The DNA reads TGCAGTGCTTCCTCATCGCGGGAGGGGTATTACGAGCAGTTCTTC. The translation is CSASSSREGYYEQFF.